These 8 T cell receptor beta chains came from one sample sequenced in a study of early stage breast cancer tumors (dated by TCRdb to 2016 to 2017). The library was prepared using the immunoSEQ multiplex PCR assay. The table was pulled from immuneACCESS by TCRdb, which kept in-frame rearrangements only. Such tables lose some clones; where checked, under half of the loss comes from unresolved V genes, and the rest has no known cause. The sample table holds about 9,400 clones, of which roughly 70% were seen once. The ten largest clones take up roughly 7% of the sample. The sequenced sample consisted of breast tumor tissue. Receptor source: a person between 50 and 60 years old with breast cancer.

The chain is built from TRBV9 and TRBJ1-4, with 7 bases lining up with TRBD1. The germline V gene encodes CDR1 SGDLS and CDR2 YYNGEE. The CDR3 totals 15 residues. V was pared by 0 bases and J by 4 bases, with 3 bases of the junction left unmatched. CDR3 DNA: TGTGCCAGCAGCGTAGAGGGACAGAATAATGAAAAACTGTTTTTT. It specifies CASSVEGQNNEKLFF. The full variable domain, its missing parts supplied by reference TRBV9 and TRBJ1-4, is DSGVTQTPKHLITATGQRVTLRCSPRSGDLSVYWYQQSLDQGLQFLIQYYNGEERAKGNILERFSAQQFPDLHSELNLSSLELGDSALYFCASSVEGQNNEKLFFGSGTQLSVL.

As concerns this clone: The CDR3 carries no conserved terminal phenylalanine or tryptophan, so it likely arises from a read error. J is TRBJ1-4 and V is TRBV7-6; no reliable D call. Looked up from germline, CDR1 is SGHVS and CDR2 is FNYEAQ. The CDR3 has 14 residues. V lost 1 base and J 8 bases, leaving 11 bases between the germline ends. This CDR3 reads CASSLGQWEEKLFC. CDR3 coding DNA: TGTGCCAGCAGCTTAGGTCAGTGGGAGGAAAAACTGTTTTGT.

The sample holds a few counts of this clone. The chain joins TRBV5-1 to TRBJ1-2, with D tentatively TRBD1 (5 bases). CDR3 length: 13 residues. Germline CDR1 SGHRS, CDR2 YFSETQ. V gave up 2 bases and J gave up 6 bases, with 11 bases separating them. The DNA for the CDR3 is TGCGCCAGCAGCTTAATTCAGGGTGATGGCTACACCTTC. Translation: CASSLIQGDGYTF.

This clone has only a few counts. V and J are TRBV5-6 and TRBJ2-7; D gene uncertain. Germline assignment: CDR1 SGHDT and CDR2 YYEEEE. V was trimmed by 2 bases and J by 0 bases, leaving 12 bases between them. There are 15 residues in the CDR3. The CDR3 DNA follows: TGTGCCAGCAGCTTATATCTGGTTAGCTCCTACGAGCAGTACTTC. This encodes CASSLYLVSSYEQYF.

The rearrangement links TRBV5-1 to TRBJ1-4, with D possibly being TRBD1 (5 bases). CDR3 length: 18 amino acids. The germline V gene encodes CDR1 SGHRS and CDR2 YFSETQ. V was shortened by 0 bases and J by 1 base, with 16 bases between the two germline ends. Written as DNA, the CDR3 is TGCGCCAGCAGCTTGGGTCTGGGGCGAATGCGAACTAATGAAAAACTGTTTTTT. Protein: CASSLGLGRMRTNEKLFF. The whole variable domain, remainder taken from reference TRBV5-1 and TRBJ1-4, is KAGVTQTPRYLIKTRGQQVTLSCSPISGHRSVSWYQQTPGQGLQFLFEYFSETQRNKGNFPGRFSGRQFSNSRSEMNVSTLELGDSALYLCASSLGLGRMRTNEKLFFGSGTQLSVL.

This chain links TRBV7-3 with TRBJ2-2; 7 bases fit TRBD1. The V and J ends lost 4 bases and 1 base, in that order; junction bases with no gene match: 3. The CDR3 loop spans 15 amino acids. The germline CDR1 and CDR2 sequences are SGHTA and FQGTGA. Here the CDR3 reads CASSSRTGNTGELFF. The CDR3 DNA reads as TGTGCCAGCAGCTCGCGGACAGGGAACACCGGGGAGCTGTTTTTT.

The genes are TRBV2 and TRBJ1-2, with 11 bases lining up with TRBD1. The junction had 7 bases not matched to a gene; V was cut back by 6 bases and J by 4 bases. Per the germline V gene, CDR1 is SNHLY and CDR2 is FYNNEI. CDR3 length: 15 residues. The chain's CDR3 is CASRDTGTGGYGYTF. CDR3 bases: TGTGCCAGCAGAGACACCGGGACAGGGGGCTATGGCTACACCTTC.

The J gene is TRBJ1-1, the V gene TRBV5-6; TRBD1 might be the D (6 bases). Germline V gives CDR1 SGHDT, CDR2 YYEEEE. V lost 4 bases, J lost 5 bases, and 9 bases lay in between. This CDR3 has 12 residues. DNA of the CDR3: TGTGCCAGCAGCGACAGGAGGACTGAAGCTTTCTTT. This encodes CASSDRRTEAFF.